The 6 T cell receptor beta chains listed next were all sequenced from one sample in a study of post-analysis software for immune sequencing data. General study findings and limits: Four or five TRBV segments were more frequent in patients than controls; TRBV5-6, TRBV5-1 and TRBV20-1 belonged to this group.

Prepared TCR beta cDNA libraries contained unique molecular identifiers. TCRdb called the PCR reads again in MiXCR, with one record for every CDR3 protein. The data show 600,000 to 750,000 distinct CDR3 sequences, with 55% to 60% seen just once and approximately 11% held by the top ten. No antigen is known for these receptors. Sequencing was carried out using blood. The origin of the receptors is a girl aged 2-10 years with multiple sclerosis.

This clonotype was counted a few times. The CDR3 coding sequence is TGTGCCAGCTCACCTGCTCCGGGGAGAGAGACCCAGTACTTC. It codes for CASSPAPGRETQYF. This chain connects TRBV18 to TRBJ2-5; perhaps TRBD2 as D (5 bases). The CDR3 loop spans 14 amino acids. V dropped 3 bases and J dropped 4 bases, with 12 bases sitting between them. From germline, CDR1 is KGHSH and CDR2 LQKENI.

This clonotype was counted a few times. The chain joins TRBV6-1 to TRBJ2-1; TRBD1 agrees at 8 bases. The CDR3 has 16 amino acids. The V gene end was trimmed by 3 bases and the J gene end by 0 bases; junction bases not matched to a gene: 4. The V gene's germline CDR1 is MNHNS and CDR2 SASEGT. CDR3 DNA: TGTGCCAGCAGTGATTCAGGGGGCGGCTCCTACAATGAGCAGTTCTTC. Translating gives CASSDSGGGSYNEQFF.

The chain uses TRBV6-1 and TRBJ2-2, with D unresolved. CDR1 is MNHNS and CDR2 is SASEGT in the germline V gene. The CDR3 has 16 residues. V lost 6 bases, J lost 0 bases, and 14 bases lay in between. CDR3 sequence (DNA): TGTGCCAGCAGCCAAAGGCGGATCGCGAACACCGGGGAGCTGTTTTTT. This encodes CASSQRRIANTGELFF.

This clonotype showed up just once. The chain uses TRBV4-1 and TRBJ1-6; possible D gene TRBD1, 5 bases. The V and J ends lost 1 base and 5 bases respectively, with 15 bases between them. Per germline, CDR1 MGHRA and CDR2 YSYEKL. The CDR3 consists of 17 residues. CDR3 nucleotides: TGCGCCAGCAGCCAAGGGGTCCACAGGTCAGATAATTCACCCCTCCACTTT. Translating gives CASSQGVHRSDNSPLHF.

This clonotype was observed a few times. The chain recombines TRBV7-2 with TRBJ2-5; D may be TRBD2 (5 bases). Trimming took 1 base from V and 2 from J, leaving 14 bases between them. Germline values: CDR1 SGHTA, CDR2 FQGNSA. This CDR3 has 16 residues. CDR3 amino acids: CASSLGYRGRQETQYF. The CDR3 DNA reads TGTGCCAGCAGCTTAGGATACCGGGGTCGGCAAGAGACCCAGTACTTC.

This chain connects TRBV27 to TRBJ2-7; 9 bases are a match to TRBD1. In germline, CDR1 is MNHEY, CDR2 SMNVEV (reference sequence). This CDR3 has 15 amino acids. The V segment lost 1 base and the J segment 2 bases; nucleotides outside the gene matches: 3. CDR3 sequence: CASSLLGDRAYEQYF. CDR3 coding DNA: TGTGCCAGCAGTTTATTGGGGGACAGGGCCTACGAGCAGTACTTC.